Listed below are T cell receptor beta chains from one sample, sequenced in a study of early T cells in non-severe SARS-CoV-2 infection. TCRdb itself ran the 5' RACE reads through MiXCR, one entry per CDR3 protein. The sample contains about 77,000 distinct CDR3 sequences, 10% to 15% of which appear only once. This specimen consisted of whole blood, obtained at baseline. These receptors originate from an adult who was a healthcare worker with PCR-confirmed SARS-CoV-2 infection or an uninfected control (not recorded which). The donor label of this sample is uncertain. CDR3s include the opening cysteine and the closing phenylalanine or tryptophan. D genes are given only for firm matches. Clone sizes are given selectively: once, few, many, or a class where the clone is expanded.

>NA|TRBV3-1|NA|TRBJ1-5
CASSLNPGSNQPQHF
TGTGCCAGCAGTCTAAATCCGGGGTCCAATCAGCCCCAGCATTTT
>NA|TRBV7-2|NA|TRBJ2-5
CASSYISSVAETQYF
TGTGCCAGCAGCTATATCTCTTCGGTGGCAGAGACCCAGTACTTC
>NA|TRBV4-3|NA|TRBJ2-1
CASSQDLRQINREQFF
TGCGCCAGCAGCCAAGATCTCCGGCAGATTAACAGGGAGCAGTTCTTC
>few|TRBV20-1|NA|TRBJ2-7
CSFRDRSSYEQYF
TGCAGTTTTAGGGATAGGAGCTCCTACGAGCAGTACTTC
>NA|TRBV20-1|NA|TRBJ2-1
CSALGVESYNEQFF
TGCAGTGCACTTGGGGTCGAATCCTACAATGAGCAGTTCTTC
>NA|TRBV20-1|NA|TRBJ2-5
CSARVEGVGTQYF
TGCAGTGCTAGAGTAGAGGGAGTGGGGACCCAGTACTTC
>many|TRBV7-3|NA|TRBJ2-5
CASSLFLQETQYF
TGTGCCAGCAGCTTATTCCTTCAAGAGACCCAGTACTTC
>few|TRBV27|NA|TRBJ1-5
CASTPAIGQPQHF
TGTGCCAGCACCCCGGCCATTGGGCAGCCCCAGCATTTT
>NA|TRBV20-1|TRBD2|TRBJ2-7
CSARDSLAGPYEQYF
TGCAGTGCTAGAGATAGCCTAGCGGGACCCTACGAGCAGTACTTC
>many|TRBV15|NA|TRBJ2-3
CATSREPTGQTADTQYF
TGTGCCACCAGCAGAGAACCGACCGGGCAAACCGCCGATACGCAGTATTTT
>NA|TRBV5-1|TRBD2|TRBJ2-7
CASSFGTSGLYEQYF
TGCGCCAGCAGCTTTGGAACTAGCGGACTCTACGAGCAGTACTTC
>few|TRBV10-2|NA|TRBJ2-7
CASSESRGGPGEQYF
TGCGCCAGCAGTGAGTCGAGGGGGGGGCCGGGTGAGCAGTACTTC
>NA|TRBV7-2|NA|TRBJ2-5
CASSLEVSASQYF
TGTGCCAGCAGCTTAGAGGTTTCCGCGTCCCAGTACTTC
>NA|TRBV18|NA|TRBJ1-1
CASSPYGIMNTEAFF
TGTGCCAGCTCACCCTACGGAATCATGAACACTGAAGCTTTCTTT
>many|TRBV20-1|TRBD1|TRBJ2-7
CSARDSSYEQYF
TGCAGTGCCCGGGACAGCTCCTACGAGCAGTACTTC
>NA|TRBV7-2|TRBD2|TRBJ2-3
CASSLWTGGSADTQYF
TGTGCCAGCAGCTTATGGACGGGGGGTAGCGCAGATACGCAGTATTTT
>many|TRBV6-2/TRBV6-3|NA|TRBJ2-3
CASSYNFGTQYF
TGTGCCAGCAGTTACAATTTCGGGACGCAGTATTTT
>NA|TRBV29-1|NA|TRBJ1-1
CSVVAGWTEAFF
TGCAGCGTAGTTGCAGGGTGGACTGAAGCTTTCTTT
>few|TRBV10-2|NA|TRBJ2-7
CASQDFYEQYF
TGCGCCAGCCAGGATTTCTACGAGCAGTACTTC
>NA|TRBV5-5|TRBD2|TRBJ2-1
CASRRGLAGWNEQFF
TGTGCCAGCAGGCGGGGACTAGCGGGATGGAATGAGCAGTTCTTC
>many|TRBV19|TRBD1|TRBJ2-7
CASKPGQGYEQYF
TGTGCCAGTAAACCGGGACAGGGCTACGAGCAGTACTTC
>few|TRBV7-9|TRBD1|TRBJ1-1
CASSRGQGAEAFF
TGTGCCAGCAGCCGGGGACAGGGGGCTGAAGCTTTCTTT
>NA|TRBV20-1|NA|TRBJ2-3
CSASDGLTDTQYF
TGCAGTGCTTCGGACGGCCTCACAGATACGCAGTATTTT
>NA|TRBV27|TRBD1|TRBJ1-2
CASSYWGGQGRGYTF
TGTGCCAGCAGTTATTGGGGGGGACAGGGACGTGGCTACACCTTC
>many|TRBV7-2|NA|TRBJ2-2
CASTGGTGELFF
TGTGCCAGCACCGGAGGCACCGGGGAGCTGTTTTTT
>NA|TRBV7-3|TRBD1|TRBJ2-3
CASSTQPGQNTDTQYF
TGTGCCAGCAGCACCCAACCGGGACAGAACACAGATACGCAGTATTTT
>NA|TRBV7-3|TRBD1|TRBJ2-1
CASSGTGANNEQFF
TGTGCCAGCAGTGGGACAGGGGCGAACAATGAGCAGTTCTTC
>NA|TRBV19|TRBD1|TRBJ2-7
CASSRTGYYEQYF
TGTGCCAGTAGCCGGACAGGGTACTACGAGCAGTACTTC
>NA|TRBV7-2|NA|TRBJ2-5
CASSLPFGGQETQYF
TGTGCCAGCAGCTTGCCCTTTGGGGGGCAAGAGACCCAGTACTTC
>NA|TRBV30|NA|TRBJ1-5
CAWSVTAEQPQHF
TGTGCCTGGAGTGTAACGGCTGAACAGCCCCAGCATTTT
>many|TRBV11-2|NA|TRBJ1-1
CASSLGRGTGTEAFF
TGTGCCAGCAGCTTAGGTAGGGGGACGGGGACTGAAGCTTTCTTT
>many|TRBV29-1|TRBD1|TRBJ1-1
CSVEKGQGTEAFF
TGCAGCGTTGAGAAGGGACAGGGCACTGAAGCTTTCTTT
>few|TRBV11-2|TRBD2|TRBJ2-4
CASSSNRLALKKNIQYF
TGTGCCAGCAGCTCAAACCGACTAGCTCTAAAAAAGAACATTCAGTACTTC
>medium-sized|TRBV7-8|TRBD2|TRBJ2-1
CASAPSPRGSSYNEQFF
TGTGCCAGCGCACCCTCCCCTCGCGGGAGCTCCTACAATGAGCAGTTCTTC
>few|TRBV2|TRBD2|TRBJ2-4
CASRLRGLAGSLNIQYF
TGTGCCAGCAGATTAAGAGGACTAGCGGGGAGCTTAAACATTCAGTACTTC
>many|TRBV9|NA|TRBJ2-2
CASSVAARNTGELFF
TGTGCCAGCAGCGTAGCGGCGCGGAACACCGGGGAGCTGTTTTTT
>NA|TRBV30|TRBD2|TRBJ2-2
CAWRRERGNTGELFF
TGTGCCTGGAGGCGAGAGCGGGGTAACACCGGGGAGCTGTTTTTT
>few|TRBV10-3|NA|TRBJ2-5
CAISGPSRETQYF
TGTGCCATCAGTGGGCCCAGCCGAGAGACCCAGTACTTC
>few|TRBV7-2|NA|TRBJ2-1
CASSTGGAFLPYNEQFF
TGTGCCAGCAGCACCGGTGGGGCCTTCCTCCCTTACAATGAGCAGTTCTTC
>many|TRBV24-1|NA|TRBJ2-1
CATAQGSYNEQFF
TGTGCCACCGCTCAGGGGTCCTACAATGAGCAGTTCTTC
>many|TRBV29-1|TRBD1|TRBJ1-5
CSAMRDRPNQPQHF
TGCAGCGCTATGAGGGACAGACCCAATCAGCCCCAGCATTTT
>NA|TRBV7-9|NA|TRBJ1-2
CASSRPGPDYGYTF
TGTGCCAGCAGCCGGCCGGGACCGGACTATGGCTACACCTTC